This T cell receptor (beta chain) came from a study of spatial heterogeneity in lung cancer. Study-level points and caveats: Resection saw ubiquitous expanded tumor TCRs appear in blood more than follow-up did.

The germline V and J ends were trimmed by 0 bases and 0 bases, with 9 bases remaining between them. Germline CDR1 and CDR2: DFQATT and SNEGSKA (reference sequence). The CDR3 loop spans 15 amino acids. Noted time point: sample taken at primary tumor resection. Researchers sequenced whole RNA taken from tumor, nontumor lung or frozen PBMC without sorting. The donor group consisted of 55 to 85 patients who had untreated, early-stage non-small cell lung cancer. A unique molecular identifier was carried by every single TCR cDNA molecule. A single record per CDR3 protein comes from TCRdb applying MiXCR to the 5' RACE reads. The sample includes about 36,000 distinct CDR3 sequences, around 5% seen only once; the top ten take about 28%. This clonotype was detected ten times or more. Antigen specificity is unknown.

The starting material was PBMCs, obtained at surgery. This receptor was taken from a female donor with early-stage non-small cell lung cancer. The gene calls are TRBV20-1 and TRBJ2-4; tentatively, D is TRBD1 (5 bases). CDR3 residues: CSARDGAEAKNIQYF. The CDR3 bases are TGCAGTGCTAGAGATGGGGCCGAAGCCAAAAACATTCAGTACTTC.